Shown below are 18 T cell receptor beta chains from a single sample sequenced in a study of PD-L1 blockade in urothelial cancer. Sequencing used immunoSEQ multiplex PCR; TCRdb keeps in-frame clones, though not all of them. The sample includes some 120,000 clones, 91% of them seen just once. Regarding time point: peripheral blood 6 weeks after treatment start. The specimen comprised PBMCs, sampled around atezolizumab (anti-PD-L1) treatment. The receptors originated from a man aged 60-69 years with urothelial cancer.

The chain carries TRBV4-2 and TRBJ2-6; tentative D call: TRBD1 (5 bases). Germline V gene lookup returns CDR1 LGHNA and CDR2 YNFKEQ. The germline V and J ends were trimmed by 3 bases and 0 bases, with 9 bases remaining between them. The CDR3 sequence is 16 residues long. The CDR3 protein is CASSHETGSGANVLTF. In nucleotides, the CDR3 is TGTGCCAGCAGCCACGAAACAGGCTCTGGGGCCAACGTCCTGACTTTC.

V gene TRBV7-3 combines with J gene TRBJ2-3, with TRBD2 matching over 7 bases. V dropped 5 bases and J dropped 2; count of bases not matched to a gene: 13. CDR1 and CDR2 from the germline V gene are SGHTA and FQGTGA. The CDR3 covers 17 residues. This CDR3 is CASSPHPAGTNTDTQYF. The CDR3, as DNA: TGTGCCAGCAGCCCCCACCCCGCCGGGACTAACACAGATACGCAGTATTTT.

The chain combines TRBV11-2 with TRBJ2-6; TRBD1 is a possible D gene (6 bases). V gave up 1 base and J gave up 4 bases, with 11 bases separating them. The length of the CDR3 is 16 residues. Germline V gene lookup returns CDR1 SGHAT and CDR2 FQNNGV. CDR3 coding DNA: TGTGCCAGCAGCTTAGGGGCAGGGGTAGGGGCCAACGTCCTGACTTTC. Protein product: CASSLGAGVGANVLTF.

This clone was seen only once. This sequence joins TRBV11-1 and TRBJ2-3; D is perhaps TRBD1 (6 bases). Germline V gene lookup returns CDR1 SGHAT and CDR2 FQDESV (reference sequence). This CDR3 has 15 amino acids. The ends were cut back, 5 bases at V and 2 bases at J, with 14 bases in the middle. DNA for the CDR3: TGTGCCAGCAGCGTAACGACAGGCCCCACAGATACGCAGTATTTT. This gives the protein CASSVTTGPTDTQYF.

The V gene is TRBV2, the J gene TRBJ1-1; weak D call: TRBD1 (6 bases). Germline V lookup: CDR1 SNHLY, CDR2 FYNNEI. Trimming stripped 6 bases from V and 3 bases from J, with 14 bases between. This CDR3 contains 14 residues. The CDR3 DNA is TGTGCCAGCAGGACGACAGGATGGGACACTGAAGCTTTCTTT. Amino acids: CASRTTGWDTEAFF.

This clone was detected once. The chain joins TRBV7-2 to TRBJ2-3; D is uncertain. The CDR3 extends over 13 amino acids. V lost 2 bases and J lost 3, with 6 bases in between. Looked up from germline, CDR1 is SGHTA and CDR2 is FQGNSA. The CDR3 sequence is CASSLPQTDTQYF. In DNA, the CDR3 is TGTGCCAGCAGCTTACCCCAAACAGATACGCAGTATTTT.

This chain joins TRBV5-4 and TRBJ2-7; D may be TRBD1 (5 bases). The length of the CDR3 is 15 residues. Germline V gene lookup returns CDR1 SGHNT and CDR2 YYREEE (reference sequence). V was pared by 4 bases and J by 0 bases, with 14 bases between. CDR3: CASSPGTGSSYEQYF. CDR3 nucleotide sequence: TGTGCCAGCAGCCCGGGCACAGGCAGCTCCTACGAGCAGTACTTC.

The chain recombines TRBV4-3 with TRBJ2-2, with D maybe TRBD1 (6 bases). V lost 4 bases to trimming and J lost 4 bases, with 19 bases between them. The CDR3 runs 17 residues. Germline V CDR1 and CDR2: LGHNA, YSLEER. In nucleotides, the CDR3 is TGCGCCAGCAGCCCATTCGACAGGCGGTCGACCACCGGGGAGCTGTTTTTT. Residues: CASSPFDRRSTTGELFF.

This clone appeared a single time. CDR3 DNA sequence: TGTGCCAGCAGTGAATCCTATATGGGGCGGGACCCCTACGAGCAGTACTTC. The encoded protein is CASSESYMGRDPYEQYF. The chain is built from TRBV6-1 and TRBJ2-7; tentative D call: TRBD2 (6 bases). This CDR3 spans 17 amino acids. Trimming removed 2 bases from V and 2 bases from J, with 19 bases in between. Germline V gives CDR1 MNHNS, CDR2 SASEGT.

This chain joins TRBV6-4 and TRBJ2-3, with 11 bases matching TRBD2. Trimming at V came to 4 bases and at J to 4 bases, leaving 4 bases not matched to a gene. There are 15 residues in the CDR3. Germline V gene lookup returns CDR1 MRHNA and CDR2 SNTAGT. The CDR3 is CASSVTSGSPDTQYF. The CDR3 nucleotides read TGTGCCAGCAGTGTCACTAGCGGGAGCCCAGATACGCAGTATTTT.

This rearrangement joins TRBV6-5 to TRBJ2-7; D is perhaps TRBD1 (6 bases). The CDR3 consists of 12 residues. The ends were cut back, 2 bases at V and 5 bases at J, with 7 bases in the middle. Germline V gene sequence: CDR1 MNHEY, CDR2 SVGAGI. The CDR3 spells CASSYHRDEQYF. In DNA form, the CDR3 reads TGTGCCAGCAGTTACCACAGGGACGAGCAGTACTTC.

This clone was observed once. The chain links TRBV7-9 to TRBJ1-4; 7 bases are shared with TRBD1. Germline-derived CDR1 and CDR2 are SEHNR and FQNEAQ (reference sequence). CDR3 length equals 16 residues. The ends lost 5 bases at V and 2 bases at J; junction bases unmatched: 8. The CDR3 DNA reads TGTGCCAGCAGCCCTGGACAGGATAGGACTAATGAAAAACTGTTTTTT. Residues: CASSPGQDRTNEKLFF.

The V gene is TRBV29-1, the J gene TRBJ2-1; 13 bases align to TRBD2. V trimming: 6 bases; J trimming: 8 bases; junction bases outside the gene matches: 13. Germline lookup yields CDR1 SQVTM and CDR2 ANQGSEA. This CDR3 has 16 amino acids. The CDR3: CSVRTSGSSVGYEQFF. The CDR3 nucleotides read TGCAGCGTAAGGACTAGCGGGAGCAGTGTGGGATATGAGCAGTTCTTC.

V and J are TRBV6-5 and TRBJ2-1; 14 bases are shared with TRBD2. This CDR3 has 16 residues. Per germline, CDR1 MNHEY and CDR2 SVGAGI. Unmatched junction bases numbered 6, after V lost 4 bases and J lost 7 bases. The CDR3 sequence: CASSSGLAGGRNEQFF. As DNA, the CDR3 is TGTGCCAGCAGTTCCGGACTAGCGGGAGGACGGAATGAGCAGTTCTTC.

V usage is TRBV30 and J usage is TRBJ1-1; a weak D match, TRBD1 (5 bases). The CDR3 runs 17 residues. V was shortened by 1 base and J by 1 base, with 19 bases between the two germline ends. In germline, CDR1 is GTSNPN, CDR2 SVGIG (reference sequence). CDR3 loop: CAWSDPRVGAWNTEAFF. CDR3 sequence (DNA): TGTGCCTGGAGTGACCCCAGGGTCGGTGCGTGGAACACTGAAGCTTTCTTT. The full variable domain, with the rest looked up from reference TRBV30 and TRBJ1-1, is SQTIHQWPATLVQPVGSPLSLECTVEGTSNPNLYWYRQAAGRGLQLLFYSVGIGQISSEVPQNLSASRPQDRQFILSSKKLLLSDSGFYLCAWSDPRVGAWNTEAFFGQGTRLTVV.

J is TRBJ2-5 and V is TRBV28; 7 bases fit TRBD2. CDR1 and CDR2 (germline): MDHEN, SYDVKM. With V trimmed by 3 bases and J by 2 bases, 6 bases remained unmatched. The CDR3 covers 15 residues. CDR3 in amino acids: CASSFGGTTQETQYF. The CDR3 bases are TGTGCCAGCAGTTTTGGCGGGACTACGCAAGAGACCCAGTACTTC.

The chain recombines TRBV7-2 with TRBJ2-3; 11 nucleotides align to TRBD2. Germline loops: CDR1 SGHTA, CDR2 FQGNSA. CDR3 length: 16 amino acids. The V segment lost 7 bases and the J segment 3 bases; nucleotides outside the gene matches: 9. The CDR3, as DNA: TGTGCCAGCACCTCACGGACTAGCGGGTCTACAGATACGCAGTATTTT. Translating it yields CASTSRTSGSTDTQYF.

The chain carries TRBV18 and TRBJ2-7; 11 bases fit TRBD1. The V gene end was trimmed by 3 bases and the J gene end by 4 bases; junction bases not matched to a gene: 2. CDR1 and CDR2 (germline): KGHSH, LQKENI. There are 14 residues in the CDR3. CDR3 sequence (DNA): TGTGCCAGCTCACCCGGACAGGGGGCGTACGAGCAGTACTTC. Its translation is CASSPGQGAYEQYF. The full variable domain, in which reference TRBV18 and TRBJ2-7 provide the parts outside the CDR3, is NAGVMQNPRHLVRRRGQEARLRCSPMKGHSHVYWYRQLPEEGLKFMVYLQKENIIDESGMPKERFSAEFPKEGPSILRIQQVVRGDSAAYFCASSPGQGAYEQYFGPGTRLTVT.